This T cell receptor beta chain is drawn from a study of blood T cell repertoires in COVID-19. Study-wide background: The cDNA or gDNA used as material had been derived from T cells, B-cell-depleted T cells, or PBMCs.

Produced via immunoSEQ multiplex PCR; TCRdb's table is partial and in-frame only. The sample gives roughly 200,000 clones, about 88% of which show up once; around 2.7% is in the top ten. This CDR3 is 11 amino acids long. Sequencing input: PBMCs or T cells enriched from blood (not recorded which). The sequence came from a woman in her 30s who had recovered from COVID-19. The chain joins TRBV21-1 to TRBJ1-1; the table's D call, TRBD1, has no DNA check behind it. TRBV21-1 is flagged as a pseudogene. The CDR3: CASRQGSEAFF. CDR3 nucleotides: TGTGCCAGCCGGCAGGGATCTGAAGCTTTCTTT.